This entry features one TCR beta chain sequence. The target antigen is unknown. One end of the junction does not line up with germline, which may come from a read error. The CDR3 consists of 14 residues. Germline CDR1 reads MNHEY; CDR2 reads SMNVEV (reference sequence). The data were taken from a study of CD8 T cells in Susac syndrome. Broader study findings: The study's TCR sequencing and HLA analysis covered a relatively small number of individuals, and the study acknowledged this.

RNA was extracted with the RNeasy kit, and a quantity of roughly 0.5 to 1 ug was reverse transcribed using random hexamers. With immunoSEQ multiplex PCR, TCR beta CDR3 was amplified across 54 Vbeta and 13 Jbeta. TCRdb processed the immunoSEQ multiplex PCR reads anew with MiXCR; each CDR3 protein has one entry. The sample lists a few hundred thousand distinct CDR3 sequences; roughly 85% were seen once. Sequencing of TCR beta was performed on blood CD8+ and CD4+ T cells. TEMRA cells were FACS-enriched, while CD8+ and CD4+ T cells were negatively isolated. The origin of this receptor is a human donor with multiple sclerosis. Sequences were obtained from CD8+ T cells from PBMCs. The chain carries TRBV27 and TRBJ2-7, with 9 nucleotides matching TRBD1. CDR3 nucleotide sequence: TGCGCCAGCAGCTCCGGGACAGGGCCCTACGAGCAGTACTTC. Translation gives CASSSGTGPYEQYF.